This passage covers 27 T cell receptor beta chains from one sample sequenced in a study of blood T cell repertoires in COVID-19. The protocol was immunoSEQ multiplex PCR, while the TCRdb copy is restricted to in-frame clones and leaves out a portion. Among roughly 90,000 clones listed, more than 80% were seen once. The sequenced sample was peripheral blood. The receptors stem from a woman aged 70-85 years with acute or convalescent COVID-19.

The chain joins TRBV11-2 to TRBJ2-7; a possible D gene is TRBD1 (6 bases). The CDR3 has 14 residues. The V gene lost 4 bases and the J gene lost 12 bases, with 22 bases spanning the gap. Germline V gene sequence: CDR1 SGHAT, CDR2 FQNNGV. The CDR3 sequence is CASSSLRDTHWRYF. In DNA form, the CDR3 reads TGTGCCAGCAGCTCACTACGGGACACTCATTGGCGGTACTTC.

The chain links TRBV6-5 to TRBJ1-1; tentative D call: TRBD1 (6 bases). V dropped 6 bases and J dropped 10 bases, with 18 bases sitting between them. The CDR3 totals 13 residues. The V gene's germline CDR1 is MNHEY and CDR2 SVGAGI. CDR3 DNA: TGTGCCAGCAGGGACCTTCAGGGGTTCGGAGCTTTCTTT. Protein product: CASRDLQGFGAFF.

This chain connects TRBV30 to TRBJ1-3; D gene ambiguous. CDR1 is GTSNPN and CDR2 is SVGIG in the germline V gene (reference sequence). The V end lost 0 bases, the J end lost 4 bases, and 10 bases lay between the germline ends. This CDR3 is built from 14 residues. The CDR3 bases are TGTGCCTGGAGTGTAAACAGTCCCGGAAACACCATATATTTT. It translates to CAWSVNSPGNTIYF.

The V call is TRBV7-9, the J call TRBJ2-1; weak D call: TRBD1 (6 bases). Trimming took 2 bases from V and 7 from J, leaving 15 bases between them. CDR1 SEHNR and CDR2 FQNEAQ come from the germline V gene (reference sequence). There are 15 residues in the CDR3. The CDR3 nucleotides are TGTGCCAGCAGCTTACAACAGGGCTTAAAGAATGAGCAGTTCTTC. It is translated as CASSLQQGLKNEQFF. Complete variable domain (other parts from reference TRBV7-9 and TRBJ2-1): DTGVSQNPRHKITKRGQNVTFRCDPISEHNRLYWYRQTLGQGPEFLTYFQNEAQLEKSRLLSDRFSAERPKGSFSTLEIQRTEQGDSAMYLCASSLQQGLKNEQFFGPGTRLTVL.

The chain recombines TRBV19 with TRBJ1-4; 7 bases align to TRBD1. Germline trimming cut 0 bases from V and 5 bases from J; bases unmatched to any gene: 15. CDR1 and CDR2 from the germline V gene are LNHDA and SQIVND (reference sequence). CDR3 length equals 19 residues. The CDR3 here is CASSIDHSGTAGLNEKLFF. The CDR3 nucleotides are TGTGCCAGTAGTATAGATCACTCCGGGACAGCGGGCCTAAATGAAAAACTGTTTTTT.

V is TRBV2 and J is TRBJ1-2, with D tentatively TRBD1 (5 bases). The germline V and J ends were trimmed by 4 bases and 8 bases, with 14 bases remaining between them. Germline V gene data show CDR1 as SNHLY and CDR2 as FYNNEI. The CDR3 contains 13 residues. CDR3 amino acids: CASSATEAYGYTF. The CDR3 region has the DNA TGTGCCAGCAGTGCGACAGAAGCGTACGGCTACACCTTC.

This chain joins TRBV15 and TRBJ2-7; TRBD2 matches 7 bases. This CDR3 is built from 14 residues. Germline V CDR1 and CDR2: LNHNV, YYDKDF (reference sequence). The trim removed 1 base at V and 2 bases at J, leaving 2 bases unmatched. The CDR3 sequence is CATSRVGGPYEQYF. For the CDR3, the DNA is TGTGCCACCAGCAGAGTGGGAGGGCCCTACGAGCAGTACTTC.

Comment on this clone: Other DNA sequences in this sample translate to the same CDR3. This chain uses TRBV28 with TRBJ1-2, with D possibly TRBD1 on 6 matching bases. The ends were cut back, 3 bases at V and 2 bases at J, with 13 bases in the middle. Germline V gives CDR1 MDHEN, CDR2 SYDVKM. The CDR3 length is 15 residues. CDR3 nucleotide sequence: TGTGCCAGCAGTTTCCCCCAGGGGACGAACTATGGCTACACCTTC. Protein: CASSFPQGTNYGYTF.

The rearrangement uses TRBV30 and TRBJ2-1; possible D gene TRBD1, 6 bases. CDR1 and CDR2 from the germline V gene are GTSNPN and SVGIG (reference sequence). There are 16 residues in the CDR3. Trimming took off 5 bases at V and 4 bases at J, with 21 bases between the two ends. CDR3 protein: CAWSVRGAVFYNEQFF. Here the CDR3 DNA reads TGTGCCTGGTCCGTCAGGGGAGCGGTTTTTTACAATGAGCAGTTCTTC.

V usage is TRBV3-1 (or the pseudogene TRBV3-2) and J usage is TRBJ2-2; D perhaps matches TRBD1 (8 bases). CDR1 LGHDT and CDR2 YNNKEL come from the germline V gene (reference sequence). Trimming cost V 6 bases and J 9 bases, with 14 bases left between them. CDR3 length equals 13 residues. The CDR3 protein is CASRRQGTRELFF. The CDR3 coding sequence is TGTGCCAGCAGAAGACAGGGGACTAGGGAGCTGTTTTTT.

The table lists this clone with a count of one. The gene calls are TRBV27 and TRBJ2-6; D may be TRBD2 (5 bases). This CDR3 is built from 16 residues. CDR1 MNHEY and CDR2 SMNVEV come from the germline V gene (reference sequence). V lost 3 bases and J 0 bases, leaving 9 bases between the germline ends. The CDR3 bases are TGTGCCAGCAGTTTTGAGGGCCCCTCTGGGGCCAACGTCCTGACTTTC. Its protein product is CASSFEGPSGANVLTF.

The chain employs TRBV15 and TRBJ2-7; 8 nucleotides agree with TRBD1. V was pared by 0 bases and J by 2 bases, with 9 bases of the junction left unmatched. This CDR3 spans 17 amino acids. Germline lookup yields CDR1 LNHNV and CDR2 YYDKDF (reference sequence). The chain's CDR3 is CATSRERGQGSTYEQYF. In nucleotides, the CDR3 is TGTGCCACCAGCAGAGAACGAGGACAGGGATCAACCTACGAGCAGTACTTC. The full variable domain, in which reference TRBV15 and TRBJ2-7 provide the parts outside the CDR3, is DAMVIQNPRYQVTQFGKPVTLSCSQTLNHNVMYWYQQKSSQAPKLLFHYYDKDFNNEADTPDNFQSRRPNTSFCFLDIRSPGLGDTAMYLCATSRERGQGSTYEQYFGPGTRLTVT.

In this sample, this clone turned up a few times. This sequence joins TRBV28 and TRBJ1-2; weak D call: TRBD1 (5 bases). Trimming pared 2 bases from V and 8 bases from J, leaving 15 bases between. Looked up from germline, CDR1 is MDHEN and CDR2 is SYDVKM. CDR3 size: 14 residues. CDR3: CASSLTPPGVGYTF. CDR3 coding DNA: TGTGCCAGCAGTTTAACCCCCCCGGGGGTCGGCTACACCTTC.

V usage is TRBV4-2 and J usage is TRBJ2-7, with 11 nucleotides matching TRBD2. The length of the CDR3 is 16 residues. The V gene's germline CDR1 is LGHNA and CDR2 YNFKEQ. J lost 0 bases, V lost 5 bases, and 6 bases had no gene match. CDR3 loop: CASSSRTSGSSYEQYF. CDR3 DNA: TGTGCCAGCAGCTCTCGAACTAGCGGGAGCTCCTACGAGCAGTACTTC.

The CDR3 is CASSPRRGTARISSNQPQHF. The DNA of the CDR3 is TGTGCCAGCAGCCCCCGACGGGGGACAGCCAGAATCTCTAGCAATCAGCCCCAGCATTTT. The chain is built from TRBV5-8 and TRBJ1-5; 7 bases are shared with TRBD1. Germline CDR1 is SGHTS and CDR2 is YDEGEE. The CDR3 has 20 residues. With V trimmed by 4 bases and J by 0 bases, 19 bases remained unmatched. Full variable domain (remainder filled in from reference TRBV5-8 and TRBJ1-5): EAGVTQSPTHLIKTRGQQATLRCSPISGHTSVYWYQQALGLGLQFLLWYDEGEERNRGNFPPRFSGRQFPNYSSELNVNALELEDSALYLCASSPRRGTARISSNQPQHFGDGTRLSIL.

The genes are TRBV2 and TRBJ1-2; a weak D match, TRBD1 (6 bases). This CDR3 is 13 amino acids long. Germline V gene sequence: CDR1 SNHLY, CDR2 FYNNEI. The V end lost 4 bases, the J end lost 3 bases, and 9 bases lay between the germline ends. The DNA for the CDR3 is TGTGCCAGCAGTGTACAGGGCGACTATGGCTACACCTTC. It is translated as CASSVQGDYGYTF.

This clone turned up a few times. This chain connects TRBV4-3 to TRBJ2-5; D unclear. In germline, CDR1 is LGHNA, CDR2 YSLEER. The V gene lost 0 bases and the J gene lost 4 bases, with 15 bases spanning the gap. This CDR3 comprises 16 residues. Here the CDR3 DNA reads TGCGCCAGCAGCCAAGATTCTCACAGTGAAGGAGAGACCCAGTACTTC. The encoded protein is CASSQDSHSEGETQYF.

The rearrangement links TRBV7-8 to TRBJ2-2; unclear D gene. CDR1 is SGHVS and CDR2 is FQNEAQ in the germline V gene. This CDR3 region has 15 residues. The V gene lost 1 base and the J gene lost 0 bases, with 6 bases spanning the gap. As DNA, the CDR3 is TGTGCCAGCAGCTTAGAACTAACGAACACCGGGGAGCTGTTTTTT. It specifies CASSLELTNTGELFF.

V usage is TRBV3-1 (or the pseudogene TRBV3-2) and J usage is TRBJ1-3; tentative D call: TRBD1 (6 bases). Germline CDR1 reads LGHDT; CDR2 reads YNNKEL (reference sequence). Trimming left V 6 bases short and J 0 bases short, with 6 bases between. The CDR3 totals 13 residues. CDR3 bases: TGTGCCAGCAGGACAGGCTCTGGAAACACCATATATTTT. The encoded protein is CASRTGSGNTIYF.

The chain couples TRBV15 to TRBJ1-1; D might be TRBD1 (6 bases). V was cut by 0 bases and J by 1 base, with 9 bases left in between. Germline loops: CDR1 LNHNV, CDR2 YYDKDF (reference sequence). This CDR3 region has 15 residues. CDR3 amino acids: CATSRDGQRNTEAFF. CDR3 nucleotide sequence: TGTGCCACCAGCAGAGATGGACAGAGGAACACTGAAGCTTTCTTT.

The J gene is TRBJ1-2, the V gene TRBV19; D uncertain. Trimming left V 3 bases short and J 8 bases short, with 19 bases between. Germline CDR1 reads LNHDA; CDR2 reads SQIVND (reference sequence). CDR3 length equals 15 residues. This chain's CDR3 is CASSILAVPVEGYTF. The DNA for the CDR3 is TGTGCCAGTAGTATTCTCGCAGTCCCCGTGGAGGGCTACACCTTC.

This chain connects TRBV5-6 to TRBJ1-3; a weak D match, TRBD1 (6 bases). Germline CDR1 and CDR2: SGHDT and YYEEEE. This CDR3 has 17 amino acids. Trimming cost V 3 bases and J 0 bases, with 16 bases left between them. CDR3 residues: CASSSGQSAHSGNTIYF. The CDR3 DNA is TGTGCCAGCAGCTCTGGACAGTCTGCTCACTCTGGAAACACCATATATTTT.

CDR3 sequence (DNA): TGCGCCAGCAAGGGTAGCGGGAACACCGGGGAGCTGTTTTTT. It yields the protein CASKGSGNTGELFF. The gene calls are TRBV5-1 and TRBJ2-2, with D maybe TRBD2 (6 bases). The germline V gene encodes CDR1 SGHRS and CDR2 YFSETQ. Trimming shortened V by 6 bases and J by 1 base, and 10 bases separated the two germline ends. The CDR3 runs to 14 residues.

The chain is built from TRBV5-1 and TRBJ1-1; D is unresolved. Germline V gene data show CDR1 as SGHRS and CDR2 as YFSETQ. Trimming removed 4 bases from V and 1 base from J, with 5 bases in between. The CDR3 runs to 12 residues. The CDR3 DNA follows: TGCGCCAGCAGCGGGCGGAACACTGAAGCTTTCTTT. It is translated as CASSGRNTEAFF.

The chain is built from TRBV9 and TRBJ2-7, with 9 bases aligning to TRBD2. The V segment lost 0 bases and the J segment 4 bases; nucleotides outside the gene matches: 5. Per germline, CDR1 SGDLS and CDR2 YYNGEE. This CDR3 spans 15 amino acids. CDR3 residues: CASSVVLAGAYEQYF. The DNA for the CDR3 is TGTGCCAGCAGCGTAGTTTTAGCGGGAGCGTACGAGCAGTACTTC.

The table lists this clone with a few counts. Here the CDR3 DNA reads TGTGCCAGCTCACTGAAGGCAGGGGGCAGATGGACTGAAGCTTTCTTT. Translating it yields CASSLKAGGRWTEAFF. The chain couples TRBV18 to TRBJ1-1, with 8 bases aligning to TRBD1. Trimming removed 4 bases from V and 5 bases from J; junction bases left unmatched: 12. CDR3 size: 16 residues. Germline V lookup: CDR1 KGHSH, CDR2 LQKENI. The variable domain in full, completed from reference TRBV18 and TRBJ1-1, reads NAGVMQNPRHLVRRRGQEARLRCSPMKGHSHVYWYRQLPEEGLKFMVYLQKENIIDESGMPKERFSAEFPKEGPSILRIQQVVRGDSAAYFCASSLKAGGRWTEAFFGQGTRLTVV.

This clone was seen a single time. This sequence joins TRBV6-2 or TRBV6-3 and TRBJ1-6, with D uncertain. The V end lost 5 bases, the J end lost 7 bases, and 15 bases lay between the germline ends. This CDR3 comprises 15 residues. CDR1 and CDR2 from the germline V gene are MNHEY and SVGEGT. Written as DNA, the CDR3 is TGTGCCAGCAGTCTGGGGTCCGGGAGCAATTCACCCCTCCACTTT. Amino acids: CASSLGSGSNSPLHF.